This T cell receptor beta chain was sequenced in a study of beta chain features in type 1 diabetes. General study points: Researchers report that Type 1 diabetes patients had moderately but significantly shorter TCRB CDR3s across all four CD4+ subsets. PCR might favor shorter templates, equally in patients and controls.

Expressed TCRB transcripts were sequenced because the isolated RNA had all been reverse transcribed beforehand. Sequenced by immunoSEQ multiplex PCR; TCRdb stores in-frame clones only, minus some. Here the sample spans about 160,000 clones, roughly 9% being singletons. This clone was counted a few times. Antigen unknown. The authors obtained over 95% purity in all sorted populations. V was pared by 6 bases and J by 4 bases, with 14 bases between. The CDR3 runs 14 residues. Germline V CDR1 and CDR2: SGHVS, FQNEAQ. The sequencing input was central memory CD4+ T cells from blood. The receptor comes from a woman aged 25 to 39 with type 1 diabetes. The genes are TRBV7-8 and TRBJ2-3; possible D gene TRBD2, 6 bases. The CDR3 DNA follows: TGTGCCAGCAGACGCGCGGGGAATGCAGATACGCAGTATTTT. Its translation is CASRRAGNADTQYF. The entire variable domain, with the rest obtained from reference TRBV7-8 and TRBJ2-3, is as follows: GAGVSQSPRYKVAKRGQDVALRCDPISGHVSLFWYQQALGQGPEFLTYFQNEAQLDKSGLPSDRFFAERPEGSVSTLKIQRTQQEDSAVYLCASRRAGNADTQYFGPGTRLTVL.